The rows below give T cell receptor beta chains drawn from one sample of a study of T cell repertoires in cytomegalovirus infection. TCRdb used MiXCR to reprocess the reads, holding one entry per CDR3 protein. The sample lists approximately 190,000 distinct CDR3 sequences, less than 9.5% occurring once. The specimen sequenced was PBMCs. These receptors all stem from a human donor in good health (CMV status not recorded). Some clones in this sample may be carry-over from other donors' samples. Each CDR3 is given with its conserved first and last residue. D genes are given only for firm matches. Clone sizes are given selectively: once, few, many, or a class where the clone is expanded.

CDR3nt: TGTGCCAGCAGCGCCACCCGGGGCGACTTACCCAATGAGCAGTTCTTC
CDR3aa: CASSATRGDLPNEQFF
len: 16
d_gene: .
v_gene: TRBV11-1
j_gene: TRBJ2-1
abundance: many

CDR3nt: TGTGCCAGCAGCTTAACCGGGGGCACAGATACGCAGTATTTT
CDR3aa: CASSLTGGTDTQYF
len: 14
d_gene: .
v_gene: TRBV7-3
j_gene: TRBJ2-3
abundance: many

CDR3nt: TGTGCCAGTAGTGACCCGGGACGGCTTCCCTACGAGCAGTACTTC
CDR3aa: CASSDPGRLPYEQYF
len: 15
d_gene: .
v_gene: TRBV19
j_gene: TRBJ2-7
abundance: few

CDR3nt: TGTGCCAGCAGCGTCGGGACTAGCGGGGCAGAGACCCAGTACTTC
CDR3aa: CASSVGTSGAETQYF
len: 15
d_gene: TRBD2
v_gene: TRBV11-2
j_gene: TRBJ2-5
abundance: .

CDR3nt: TGTGCCAGCAGTTTAAGACCCCTAACACGGACCTACGAGCAGTACTTC
CDR3aa: CASSLRPLTRTYEQYF
len: 16
d_gene: .
v_gene: TRBV28
j_gene: TRBJ2-7
abundance: many

CDR3nt: TGTGCCAGCAGTTTGAGAGGGGGCGTTGACAATGAGCAGTTCTTC
CDR3aa: CASSLRGGVDNEQFF
len: 15
d_gene: TRBD1
v_gene: TRBV27
j_gene: TRBJ2-1
abundance: .

CDR3nt: TGCAGTGCTAGGACCGGGACTAGCGGGAGTTATGATACGCAGTATTTT
CDR3aa: CSARTGTSGSYDTQYF
len: 16
d_gene: TRBD2
v_gene: TRBV20-1
j_gene: TRBJ2-3
abundance: many

CDR3nt: TGTGCCAGCAGCTCTAATAAGGGGGGTAGCACAGATACGCAGTATTTT
CDR3aa: CASSSNKGGSTDTQYF
len: 16
d_gene: .
v_gene: TRBV7-2
j_gene: TRBJ2-3
abundance: many

CDR3nt: TGTGCCAGCAGCCACAGGGGATCCTCCTACGAGCAGTACTTC
CDR3aa: CASSHRGSSYEQYF
len: 14
d_gene: TRBD1
v_gene: TRBV7-8
j_gene: TRBJ2-7
abundance: many

CDR3nt: TGTGCCAGCAGCCAAGAACCCCCGGGCAGGGGTCAGTCCGAGCAGTACTTC
CDR3aa: CASSQEPPGRGQSEQYF
len: 17
d_gene: .
v_gene: TRBV4-2
j_gene: TRBJ2-7
abundance: .

CDR3nt: TGTGCCAGCGGTTGGGAGACCCAGTACTTC
CDR3aa: CASGWETQYF
len: 10
d_gene: .
v_gene: TRBV12-3/TRBV12-4
j_gene: TRBJ2-5
abundance: .

CDR3nt: TGTGCCAGCAGCGCGACCGGGACAGGGGATGAAAAACTGTTTTTT
CDR3aa: CASSATGTGDEKLFF
len: 15
d_gene: TRBD1
v_gene: TRBV7-2
j_gene: TRBJ1-4
abundance: many

CDR3nt: TGTGCCAGCAGTGACGACAGGGCTTTAAATCAGCCCCAGCATTTT
CDR3aa: CASSDDRALNQPQHF
len: 15
d_gene: TRBD1
v_gene: TRBV6-1
j_gene: TRBJ1-5
abundance: few

CDR3nt: TGTGCCAGCAGCACACCTCGGGAGAGTAGGCCCGGGGAGCTGTTTTTT
CDR3aa: CASSTPRESRPGELFF
len: 16
d_gene: .
v_gene: TRBV7-2
j_gene: TRBJ2-2
abundance: many

CDR3nt: TGTGCCGGAGGAGGCCGTATCCCCGATGAGCAGTTCTTC
CDR3aa: CAGGGRIPDEQFF
len: 13
d_gene: .
v_gene: TRBV7-8
j_gene: TRBJ2-1
abundance: many

CDR3nt: TGTGCCGCCCGGAGGGTGGCGGATCAGCCCCAGCATTTT
CDR3aa: CAARRVADQPQHF
len: 13
d_gene: .
v_gene: TRBV10-3
j_gene: TRBJ1-5
abundance: many

CDR3nt: TGCAGTGCCGCCGGGACGGGGAGAGAGACCCAGTACTTC
CDR3aa: CSAAGTGRETQYF
len: 13
d_gene: .
v_gene: TRBV20-1
j_gene: TRBJ2-5
abundance: .

CDR3nt: TGTGCCAGCAGCTTCAGCGGCTACGAGCAGTACTTC
CDR3aa: CASSFSGYEQYF
len: 12
d_gene: .
v_gene: TRBV7-2
j_gene: TRBJ2-7
abundance: many

CDR3nt: TGTGCCAGCAGCCGATTGCTAACCACCGGGGAGCTGTTTTTT
CDR3aa: CASSRLLTTGELFF
len: 14
d_gene: .
v_gene: TRBV5-6
j_gene: TRBJ2-2
abundance: few

CDR3nt: TGTGCCAGCAGCCCCATCGGACTAGCGGGAGATGAGCAGTTCTTC
CDR3aa: CASSPIGLAGDEQFF
len: 15
d_gene: TRBD2
v_gene: TRBV5-6
j_gene: TRBJ2-1
abundance: few

CDR3nt: TGCAGTGCTCACTTGAGGGGGTCACAAGAGACCCAGTACTTC
CDR3aa: CSAHLRGSQETQYF
len: 14
d_gene: .
v_gene: TRBV20-1
j_gene: TRBJ2-5
abundance: .

CDR3nt: TGTGCCAGCAGCCATAAGTCCAATGAGCAGTTCTTC
CDR3aa: CASSHKSNEQFF
len: 12
d_gene: .
v_gene: TRBV7-9
j_gene: TRBJ2-1
abundance: many

CDR3nt: TGTGCCAGCAGCTCGGCGGGAAACTTTGTGGGTTCGGCTTTCTTT
CDR3aa: CASSSAGNFVGSAFF
len: 15
d_gene: .
v_gene: TRBV7-2
j_gene: TRBJ1-1
abundance: many

CDR3nt: TGTGCCAGCAGTGACCAGGGACAGGGCGATACGCAGTATTTT
CDR3aa: CASSDQGQGDTQYF
len: 14
d_gene: TRBD1
v_gene: TRBV6-4
j_gene: TRBJ2-3
abundance: many

CDR3nt: TGTGCCAGCAGATCTCGGACAGGGGGCTACGAGCAGTACTTC
CDR3aa: CASRSRTGGYEQYF
len: 14
d_gene: TRBD1
v_gene: TRBV6-1
j_gene: TRBJ2-7
abundance: many

CDR3nt: TGTGCCAGTAGTTCGTACCACAGGGAACAGTACGAGCAGTACTTC
CDR3aa: CASSSYHREQYEQYF
len: 15
d_gene: .
v_gene: TRBV19
j_gene: TRBJ2-7
abundance: few

CDR3nt: TGTGCCACCAGCAGAGATAAAGGGACCGTTTATGGCTACACCTTC
CDR3aa: CATSRDKGTVYGYTF
len: 15
d_gene: .
v_gene: TRBV15
j_gene: TRBJ1-2
abundance: many

CDR3nt: TGTGCCAGCAGCTACCTATCGTCCAGCGCAGATACGCAGTATTTT
CDR3aa: CASSYLSSSADTQYF
len: 15
d_gene: .
v_gene: TRBV7-9
j_gene: TRBJ2-3
abundance: many

CDR3nt: TGCAGTGCTAGTTCAGGGAGTTACAATGAGCAGTTCTTC
CDR3aa: CSASSGSYNEQFF
len: 13
d_gene: .
v_gene: TRBV20-1
j_gene: TRBJ2-1
abundance: .

CDR3nt: TGTGCCACCAGCAGAGATTCGGGAACCGGGACAGCCTCTCAGCCCCAGCATTTT
CDR3aa: CATSRDSGTGTASQPQHF
len: 18
d_gene: TRBD1
v_gene: TRBV15
j_gene: TRBJ1-5
abundance: few

CDR3nt: TGTGCCAGCAGCCGAGCCGGGACTAGCGGATACAATGAGCAGTTCTTC
CDR3aa: CASSRAGTSGYNEQFF
len: 16
d_gene: TRBD2
v_gene: TRBV6-2/TRBV6-3
j_gene: TRBJ2-1
abundance: few

CDR3nt: TGCGCCAGCAGCTTGGCCGGGGTTGAGTCACCCCTCCACTTT
CDR3aa: CASSLAGVESPLHF
len: 14
d_gene: .
v_gene: TRBV5-1
j_gene: TRBJ1-6
abundance: few

CDR3nt: TGCAGTGCTAGCGGGCCAGGGCGAGCTTTCTTT
CDR3aa: CSASGPGRAFF
len: 11
d_gene: .
v_gene: TRBV20-1
j_gene: TRBJ1-1
abundance: .

CDR3nt: TGTGCCAGCAGTTCAAACGGTTATGGCTACACCTTC
CDR3aa: CASSSNGYGYTF
len: 12
d_gene: .
v_gene: TRBV12-3/TRBV12-4
j_gene: TRBJ1-2
abundance: .

CDR3nt: TGTGCCAGCAGAGACACAGGGGGCGCAAATTCACCCCTCCACTTT
CDR3aa: CASRDTGGANSPLHF
len: 15
d_gene: TRBD1
v_gene: TRBV12-3/TRBV12-4
j_gene: TRBJ1-6
abundance: many

CDR3nt: TGCGCCAGCAGCCCTGGGACAGGGCAACAGTACTTC
CDR3aa: CASSPGTGQQYF
len: 12
d_gene: TRBD1
v_gene: TRBV5-1
j_gene: TRBJ2-7
abundance: many

CDR3nt: TGTGCCAGCAGTCCCCTTCAGGAAAAACTGTTTTTT
CDR3aa: CASSPLQEKLFF
len: 12
d_gene: .
v_gene: TRBV28
j_gene: TRBJ1-4
abundance: .